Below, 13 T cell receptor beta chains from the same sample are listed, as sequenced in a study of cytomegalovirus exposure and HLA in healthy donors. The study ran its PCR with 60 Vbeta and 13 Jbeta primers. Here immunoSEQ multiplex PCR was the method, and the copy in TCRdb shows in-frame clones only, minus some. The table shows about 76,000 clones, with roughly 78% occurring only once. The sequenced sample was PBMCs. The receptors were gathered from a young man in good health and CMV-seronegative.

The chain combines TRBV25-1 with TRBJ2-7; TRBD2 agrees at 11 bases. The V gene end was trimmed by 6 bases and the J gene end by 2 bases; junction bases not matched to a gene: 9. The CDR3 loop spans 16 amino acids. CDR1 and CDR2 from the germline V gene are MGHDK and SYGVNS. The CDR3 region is CASRAPGTSGTYEQYF. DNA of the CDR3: TGTGCCAGCAGGGCTCCCGGGACTAGCGGAACCTACGAGCAGTACTTC.

The CDR3 nucleotides read TGCGCCAGCAGCGCCTTAGCGGGAATGACCGGGGAGCTGTTTTTT. As protein: CASSALAGMTGELFF. V and J are TRBV5-1 and TRBJ2-2; 8 nucleotides agree with TRBD2. The trim removed 4 bases at V and 5 bases at J, leaving 7 bases unmatched. The germline V gene has CDR1 SGHRS and CDR2 YFSETQ. The CDR3 runs 15 residues. Looking up the rest from reference TRBV5-1 and TRBJ2-2 gives the full variable domain: KAGVTQTPRYLIKTRGQQVTLSCSPISGHRSVSWYQQTPGQGLQFLFEYFSETQRNKGNFPGRFSGRQFSNSRSEMNVSTLELGDSALYLCASSALAGMTGELFFGEGSRLTVL.

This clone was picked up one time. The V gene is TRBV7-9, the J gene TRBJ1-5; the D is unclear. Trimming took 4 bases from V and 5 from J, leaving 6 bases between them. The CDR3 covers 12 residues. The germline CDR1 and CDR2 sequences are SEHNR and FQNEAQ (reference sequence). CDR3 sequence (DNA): TGTGCCAGCAGCTCCCTTCATCAGCCCCAGCATTTT. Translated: CASSSLHQPQHF.

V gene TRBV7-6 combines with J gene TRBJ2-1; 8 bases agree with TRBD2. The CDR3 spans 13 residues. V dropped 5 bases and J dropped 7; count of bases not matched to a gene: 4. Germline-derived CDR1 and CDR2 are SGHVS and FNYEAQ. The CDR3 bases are TGTGCCAGCAGCGCGGGGGGCGGGAATGAGCAGTTCTTC. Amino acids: CASSAGGGNEQFF.

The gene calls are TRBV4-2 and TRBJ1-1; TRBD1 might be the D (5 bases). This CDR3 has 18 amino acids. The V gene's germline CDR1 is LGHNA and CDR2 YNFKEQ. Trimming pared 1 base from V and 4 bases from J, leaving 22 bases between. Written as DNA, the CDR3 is TGTGCCAGCAGCCAAGTCCTCGGACGCCGGGGGAAGAGCACTGAAGCTTTCTTT. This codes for CASSQVLGRRGKSTEAFF.

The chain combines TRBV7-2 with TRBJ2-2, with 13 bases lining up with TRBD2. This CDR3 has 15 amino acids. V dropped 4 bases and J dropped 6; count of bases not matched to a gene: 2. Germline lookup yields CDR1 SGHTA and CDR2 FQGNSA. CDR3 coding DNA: TGTGCCAGCAGCTCCACTAGCGGGGGGGCCGGGGAGCTGTTTTTT. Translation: CASSSTSGGAGELFF. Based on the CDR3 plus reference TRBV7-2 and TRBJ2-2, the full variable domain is GAGVSQSPSNKVTEKGKDVELRCDPISGHTALYWYRQSLGQGLEFLIYFQGNSAPDKSGLPSDRFSAERTGGSVSTLTIQRTQQEDSAVYLCASSSTSGGAGELFFGEGSRLTVL.

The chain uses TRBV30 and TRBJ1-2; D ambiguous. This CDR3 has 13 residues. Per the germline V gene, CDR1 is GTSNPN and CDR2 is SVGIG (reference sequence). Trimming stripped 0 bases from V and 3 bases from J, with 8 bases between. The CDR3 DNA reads TGTGCCTGGAGTGTAGCCTTTCACTATGGCTACACCTTC. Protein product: CAWSVAFHYGYTF.

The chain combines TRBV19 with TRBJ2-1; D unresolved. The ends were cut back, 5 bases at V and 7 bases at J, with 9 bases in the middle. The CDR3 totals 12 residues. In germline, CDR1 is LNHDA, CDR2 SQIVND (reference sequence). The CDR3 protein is CASSARTNEQFF. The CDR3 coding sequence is TGTGCCAGTAGTGCTCGAACTAATGAGCAGTTCTTC.

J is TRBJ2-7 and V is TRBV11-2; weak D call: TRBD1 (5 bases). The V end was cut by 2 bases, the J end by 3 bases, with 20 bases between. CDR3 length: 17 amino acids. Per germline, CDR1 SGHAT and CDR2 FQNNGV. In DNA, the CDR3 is TGTGCCAGCAGCTTAAACCCGGACAACCCCATAGGCTACGAGCAGTACTTC. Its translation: CASSLNPDNPIGYEQYF.

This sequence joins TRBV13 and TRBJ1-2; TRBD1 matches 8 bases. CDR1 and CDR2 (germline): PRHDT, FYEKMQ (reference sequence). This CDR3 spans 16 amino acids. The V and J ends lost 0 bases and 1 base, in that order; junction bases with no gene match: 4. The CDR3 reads CASSLGTGALNYGYTF. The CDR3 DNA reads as TGTGCCAGCAGCTTAGGGACAGGGGCACTTAACTATGGCTACACCTTC.

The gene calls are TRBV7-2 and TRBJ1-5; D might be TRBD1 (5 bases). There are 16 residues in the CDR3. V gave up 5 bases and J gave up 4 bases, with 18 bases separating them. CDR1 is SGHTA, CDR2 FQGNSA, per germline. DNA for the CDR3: TGTGCCAGCAGCCCCCGCGGGGCAGGGTTTAATCAGCCCCAGCATTTT. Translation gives CASSPRGAGFNQPQHF.

CDR3 DNA: TGTGCCAGCAGTTACTCAGCGGGAGACCGAGAGACCCAGTACTTC. Protein sequence: CASSYSAGDRETQYF. The chain carries TRBV6-5 and TRBJ2-5; 8 positions agree with TRBD2. The CDR3 is made up of 15 amino acids. The V gene's germline CDR1 is MNHEY and CDR2 SVGAGI. After removal of 0 bases from V and 4 bases from J, the junction contained 4 bases not matched to a gene.

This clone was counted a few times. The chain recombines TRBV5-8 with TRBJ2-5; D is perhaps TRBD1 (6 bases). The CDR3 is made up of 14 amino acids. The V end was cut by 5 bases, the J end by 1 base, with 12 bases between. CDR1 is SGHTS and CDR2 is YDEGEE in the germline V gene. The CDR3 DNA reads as TGTGCCAGCAGTATTGGACAGACCCAAGAGACCCAGTACTTC. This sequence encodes CASSIGQTQETQYF.